This is a list of T cell receptor beta chains from one sample in a study of blood T cell repertoires in COVID-19. Here immunoSEQ multiplex PCR was the method, and the copy in TCRdb shows in-frame clones only, minus some. In the table there are 200,000 to 250,000 clones, 90% of which are singletons. The sequencing sample was made of PBMCs or T cells enriched from blood (not recorded which). The receptor set was obtained from a man aged 25 to 40 who had been exposed to COVID-19. Each CDR3 is given with its conserved first and last residue. The D gene is left open where the match is weak. A clone size is listed for some rows: how often the clone was seen (once, few, many), or a class if it is expanded.

V	D	size	J	CDR3	DNA
TRBV29-1	NA	NA	TRBJ2-7	CSVSDRAYEQYF	TGCAGCGTTAGCGACAGAGCATACGAGCAGTACTTC
TRBV27	TRBD1	NA	TRBJ2-7	CASRSGQGVDEQYF	TGTGCCAGCAGATCAGGACAGGGGGTGGACGAGCAGTACTTC
TRBV5-1	TRBD2	NA	TRBJ2-7	CASSLALAGGYEQYF	TGCGCCAGCAGCTTGGCACTAGCGGGGGGTTACGAGCAGTACTTC
TRBV5-4	TRBD2	NA	TRBJ2-3	CASSRGLADAYSTDTQYF	TGTGCCAGCAGCCGAGGACTAGCGGACGCCTATAGCACAGATACGCAGTATTTT
TRBV7-2	NA	few	TRBJ2-4	CASSPGGGVDIQYF	TGTGCCAGCAGCCCCGGCGGCGGGGTTGACATTCAGTACTTC
TRBV7-7	TRBD1	NA	TRBJ2-1	CASSLQGAPYNEQFF	TGTGCCAGCAGCTTACAGGGGGCTCCTTACAATGAGCAGTTCTTC
TRBV30	TRBD1	NA	TRBJ1-6	CAWSLRQGNSPLHF	TGTGCCTGGAGTCTAAGACAGGGGAATTCACCCCTCCACTTT
TRBV15	NA	NA	TRBJ1-6	CATSSQTVYNSPLHF	TGTGCCACCAGCAGTCAGACAGTCTATAATTCACCCCTCCACTTT
TRBV7-2	TRBD1	NA	TRBJ1-2	CASSSQGAQNYGYTF	TGTGCCAGCAGCTCCCAGGGGGCTCAAAACTATGGCTACACCTTC
TRBV7-2	NA	NA	TRBJ2-1	CASSWGGSGNEQFF	TGTGCCAGCAGCTGGGGAGGCTCGGGCAATGAGCAGTTCTTC
TRBV25-1	NA	medium-sized	TRBJ1-2	CASTPNLDHSGNYGYTF	TGTGCCAGCACCCCCAACCTGGACCACAGCGGCAACTATGGCTACACCTTC
TRBV9	TRBD2	NA	TRBJ2-2	CASSVVGGGNTGELFF	TGTGCCAGCAGCGTAGTGGGCGGGGGGAACACCGGGGAGCTGTTTTTT